Listed below are T cell receptor beta chains from one sample, sequenced in a study of T cells in Graves' hyperthyroidism and ophthalmopathy. One entry per CDR3 protein results from TCRdb running MiXCR on the multiplex PCR reads. Of about 300,000 distinct CDR3 sequences in the sample, 25% to 30% were seen once. Sequencing was carried out using blood. Every receptor here comes from a man in his forties or fifties with Graves' hyperthyroidism that later progressed to Graves' ophthalmopathy. Both conserved end residues are part of each CDR3. Each record gives: D gene, J gene, clone size, V gene, CDR3 DNA, CDR3 protein. The D gene is left open where the match is weak. The size of a clone is reported for some rows only, either as once, few or many, or as a class for expanded clones.

D gene: TRBD1
J gene: TRBJ1-3
clone size: many
V gene: TRBV2
CDR3 DNA: TGTGCCGGGAAGACAGGGACTGGAAACACCATATATTTT
CDR3 protein: CAGKTGTGNTIYF

D gene: TRBD1
J gene: TRBJ1-2
clone size: -
V gene: TRBV20-1
CDR3 DNA: TGCAGTGCCGCGACAGGGACTCGAGGCTACACCTTC
CDR3 protein: CSAATGTRGYTF

D gene: TRBD2
J gene: TRBJ2-7
clone size: -
V gene: TRBV20-1
CDR3 DNA: TGCAGTGCTAGAGATAGGAGGGAGGGCCGAGGCGAGCAGTACTTC
CDR3 protein: CSARDRREGRGEQYF

D gene: TRBD1
J gene: TRBJ1-5
clone size: -
V gene: TRBV12-3/TRBV12-4
CDR3 DNA: TGTGCCAGCAGACGACAGGGGTTTGACAATCAGCCCCAGCATTTT
CDR3 protein: CASRRQGFDNQPQHF

D gene: -
J gene: TRBJ1-1
clone size: many
V gene: TRBV3-1
CDR3 DNA: TGTGCCAGCAGCCAACAAGGGGCGGCAGAAGCTTTCTTT
CDR3 protein: CASSQQGAAEAFF

D gene: TRBD2
J gene: TRBJ2-3
clone size: many
V gene: TRBV6-1
CDR3 DNA: TGTGCCAGCAGCCGTTCTAGACTAGCGGGAGATACGCAGTATTTT
CDR3 protein: CASSRSRLAGDTQYF

D gene: TRBD1
J gene: TRBJ2-4
clone size: -
V gene: TRBV20-1
CDR3 DNA: TGCAGTGCTTCCGGGACAGATGGGAACATTCAGTACTTC
CDR3 protein: CSASGTDGNIQYF

D gene: -
J gene: TRBJ2-7
clone size: few
V gene: TRBV4-1
CDR3 DNA: TGCGCCAGCAGCCAAGGAGCCGCGGGATCTCGAGAGCAGTACTTC
CDR3 protein: CASSQGAAGSREQYF

D gene: TRBD1
J gene: TRBJ2-1
clone size: many
V gene: TRBV12-5
CDR3 DNA: TGTGCTAGTGGTTTGGTACAGGCCAGACAGGGCTTCTACAATGAGCAGTTCTTC
CDR3 protein: CASGLVQARQGFYNEQFF

D gene: -
J gene: TRBJ1-1
clone size: many
V gene: TRBV12-3/TRBV12-4
CDR3 DNA: TGTGCCAGCAGTTTGGTTGCTGGAGCGGACACTGAAGCTTTCTTT
CDR3 protein: CASSLVAGADTEAFF

D gene: -
J gene: TRBJ1-1
clone size: many
V gene: TRBV12-3/TRBV12-4
CDR3 DNA: TGTGCCAGCAGTCCAGTTGGCGGGGCCACTGAAGCTTTCTTT
CDR3 protein: CASSPVGGATEAFF

D gene: TRBD2
J gene: TRBJ2-5
clone size: once
V gene: TRBV12-3/TRBV12-4
CDR3 DNA: TGTGCCAGCAGAGAAGGACTAGCGGGAACCCAGTACTTC
CDR3 protein: CASREGLAGTQYF

D gene: TRBD2
J gene: TRBJ2-7
clone size: many
V gene: TRBV5-1
CDR3 DNA: TGCGCCAGCAGCTACACTAGCGGGAGTGCAAGCTCCTACGAGCAGTACTTC
CDR3 protein: CASSYTSGSASSYEQYF

D gene: TRBD1
J gene: TRBJ2-7
clone size: -
V gene: TRBV6-5
CDR3 DNA: TGTGCCAGCAGTTACTCGATAACAGGGGGTCACTACGAGCAGTACTTC
CDR3 protein: CASSYSITGGHYEQYF

D gene: TRBD2
J gene: TRBJ2-7
clone size: -
V gene: TRBV12-3/TRBV12-4
CDR3 DNA: TGTGCCAGCAGCCCCAGGGGACTAGCGGGAGGCGAGCAGTACTTC
CDR3 protein: CASSPRGLAGGEQYF

D gene: -
J gene: TRBJ2-2
clone size: -
V gene: TRBV28
CDR3 DNA: TGTGCCAGCAAGGGGACACCGAGGACCGGGGAGCTGTTTTTT
CDR3 protein: CASKGTPRTGELFF

D gene: -
J gene: TRBJ2-5
clone size: many
V gene: TRBV7-3
CDR3 DNA: TGTGCCAGCAGCTCCCAGCCGGGCATGCTGGAGGCCCAGTACTTC
CDR3 protein: CASSSQPGMLEAQYF

D gene: TRBD2
J gene: TRBJ2-2
clone size: many
V gene: TRBV27
CDR3 DNA: TGTGCCAGCAGTTTACTTCCTAGCGGGAGTTGGGGTGCCGGGGAGCTGTTTTTT
CDR3 protein: CASSLLPSGSWGAGELFF

D gene: TRBD1
J gene: TRBJ2-7
clone size: -
V gene: TRBV27
CDR3 DNA: TGTGCCAGCAGTTTTCAGACAGGGCCGACCTACGAGCAGTACTTC
CDR3 protein: CASSFQTGPTYEQYF

D gene: -
J gene: TRBJ2-7
clone size: many
V gene: TRBV7-9
CDR3 DNA: TGTGCCAGCAGCTTATTGGGTGACCAATCCTCACAATACTTC
CDR3 protein: CASSLLGDQSSQYF

D gene: -
J gene: TRBJ1-2
clone size: many
V gene: TRBV20-1
CDR3 DNA: TGCAGTGCTAGAGATCGGGACAACTATGGCTACACCTTC
CDR3 protein: CSARDRDNYGYTF

D gene: -
J gene: TRBJ2-5
clone size: -
V gene: TRBV20-1
CDR3 DNA: TGCAGTGCTAGCCCAGGAGTATTGGGGACCCAGTACTTC
CDR3 protein: CSASPGVLGTQYF

D gene: -
J gene: TRBJ1-1
clone size: many
V gene: TRBV5-1
CDR3 DNA: TGCGCCAGCAGCCGAGAGACGGGGCGGGAAGCTTTCTTT
CDR3 protein: CASSRETGREAFF

D gene: TRBD2
J gene: TRBJ2-2
clone size: few
V gene: TRBV20-1
CDR3 DNA: TGCAGTGCTAGCGGACTAGCAACAGACACCGGGGAGCTGTTTTTT
CDR3 protein: CSASGLATDTGELFF

D gene: TRBD1
J gene: TRBJ1-1
clone size: -
V gene: TRBV27
CDR3 DNA: TGTGCCAGCAGTTTGAAGGGGGCACAGGGCACTGAAGCTTTCTTT
CDR3 protein: CASSLKGAQGTEAFF

D gene: TRBD1
J gene: TRBJ2-7
clone size: -
V gene: TRBV6-1
CDR3 DNA: TGTGCCAGCAGTCAAGACAGGGATGCCCGTAGTAGGCAGTACTTC
CDR3 protein: CASSQDRDARSRQYF

D gene: TRBD1
J gene: TRBJ1-2
clone size: -
V gene: TRBV12-3/TRBV12-4
CDR3 DNA: TGTGCCAGCAGTAGATTGGGACAGGTTAACTATGGCTACACCTTC
CDR3 protein: CASSRLGQVNYGYTF